This T cell receptor beta chain was sequenced for a study of T cell responses to AZD1222 COVID-19 vaccine. Overall study results and limits: Clonal diversity may have been underestimated, and the donors were mostly white British, with more females than males. Without day 14 samples, only post-peak T cell repertoires were studied. A rise in Spike-specific TCR breadth and depth followed two AZD1222 doses. Spike-wide vaccine-associated CD4 TCRs dominated at 160-218 and 743-854.

Sequencing was performed with immunoSEQ multiplex PCR; in TCRdb, only in-frame clones are kept and a portion is missing. Among some 170,000 clones listed, about 87% were seen once. For this clone: What it recognizes is unknown.

Germline V gives CDR1 MGHRA, CDR2 YSYEKL. V gave up 2 bases and J gave up 2 bases, with 10 bases separating them. The CDR3 extends over 15 amino acids. This receptor was identified in an adult who received the MenACWY meningococcal vaccine as a control. This chain joins TRBV4-1 and TRBJ2-1; TRBD1 is a possible D gene (6 bases). Sequences were derived from peripheral blood, sampled 28 days after the second dose of the MenACWY control vaccine. CDR3 amino acids: CASSQYRAAYNEQFF. CDR3 DNA sequence: TGCGCCAGCAGCCAATACAGGGCTGCCTACAATGAGCAGTTCTTC.